This TCR beta chain stems from a study of shared clonotypes between healthy human individuals. The CDR3 extends over 19 amino acids. Trimming took 2 bases from V and 5 from J; bases not matched to a gene: 19. Germline CDR1 is SGHDT and CDR2 is YYEEEE. Findings of the study overall: A small donor pool kept down the genetic and exposure-history diversity that was represented.

In replicate PCRs of sorted subsets, around 0.2 ug DNA, approximately 30,000 T cell genomes, was used. The protocol was immunoSEQ multiplex PCR, while the TCRdb copy is restricted to in-frame clones and leaves out a portion. The table has about 2.3 million clones, approximately 93% seen once. This clone was counted once. Antigen: not known. This rearrangement joins TRBV5-6 to TRBJ1-1; 9 nucleotides align to TRBD1. This receptor was obtained from a man younger than 35 in good health. Some clones in this sample may be carry-over from other donors' samples. The sequenced material came from naive CD4+ T cells from PBMCs. Subset described: CD45RA+ positively selected. CDR3 region: CASSLITGTGRFSRTEAFF. The CDR3 region has the DNA TGTGCCAGCAGCTTAATCACCGGGACAGGGAGATTCTCGAGGACTGAAGCTTTCTTT.